A selection of T cell receptor beta chains follows, all from one sample in a study of OX40 agonist ivuxolimab in advanced cancers. This table comes from immunoSEQ multiplex PCR, and its TCRdb copy is limited to in-frame clones, with some not included. The sample has just over 90,000 clones, under 95% seen once. Material: CD4+ or CD8+ T cells sorted from blood, obtained in a trial of the OX40 agonist ivuxolimab. The receptors were gathered from an adult with an advanced solid tumor such as melanoma, head and neck, liver or kidney cancer. CDR3s include the opening cysteine and the closing phenylalanine or tryptophan. The D gene is left open where the match is weak. The size field is filled for only some rows; it gives once, few, many or a size class.

clone_size: .
d_call: TRBD2
v_call: TRBV11-2
j_call: TRBJ2-7
cdr3_aa: CASSLGSGLADSYEQYF
cdr3_nt: TGTGCCAGCAGCTTAGGGTCTGGACTAGCGGACTCTTACGAGCAGTACTTC

clone_size: .
d_call: .
v_call: TRBV9
j_call: TRBJ1-2
cdr3_aa: CASSRTDPGGYTF
cdr3_nt: TGTGCCAGCAGCAGAACGGACCCGGGTGGCTACACCTTC

clone_size: .
d_call: .
v_call: TRBV5-6
j_call: TRBJ1-1
cdr3_aa: CASSLGTVSEAFF
cdr3_nt: TGTGCCAGCAGCTTGGGGACGGTCTCTGAAGCTTTCTTT

clone_size: .
d_call: .
v_call: TRBV25-1
j_call: TRBJ1-3
cdr3_aa: CASSDGDTFIYF
cdr3_nt: TGTGCCAGCAGTGACGGGGACACCTTTATATATTTT

clone_size: few
d_call: TRBD1
v_call: TRBV7-6
j_call: TRBJ1-1
cdr3_aa: CASSLGQGGGEAFF
cdr3_nt: TGTGCCAGCAGCTTGGGACAGGGTGGGGGTGAAGCTTTCTTT

clone_size: .
d_call: TRBD1
v_call: TRBV5-6
j_call: TRBJ2-7
cdr3_aa: CASRHRQGTYEQYF
cdr3_nt: TGTGCCAGCCGACATAGACAGGGTACCTACGAGCAGTACTTC

clone_size: .
d_call: .
v_call: TRBV27
j_call: TRBJ2-1
cdr3_aa: CASSYRDPGNEQFF
cdr3_nt: TGTGCCAGCAGTTACCGGGACCCTGGGAATGAGCAGTTCTTC

clone_size: .
d_call: .
v_call: TRBV4-1
j_call: TRBJ2-1
cdr3_aa: CASSQEGPEQFF
cdr3_nt: TGCGCCAGCAGCCAAGAAGGGCCCGAGCAGTTCTTC

clone_size: .
d_call: TRBD1
v_call: TRBV7-8
j_call: TRBJ1-4
cdr3_aa: CASSLGAGGLEKLFF
cdr3_nt: TGTGCCAGCAGCTTAGGGGCAGGGGGCTTGGAAAAACTGTTTTTT

clone_size: .
d_call: TRBD1
v_call: TRBV27
j_call: TRBJ2-4
cdr3_aa: CASSPGGRYIQYF
cdr3_nt: TGTGCCAGCAGCCCAGGGGGCAGGTACATTCAGTACTTC

clone_size: .
d_call: .
v_call: TRBV5-4
j_call: TRBJ2-3
cdr3_aa: CASSLTSDTDTQYF
cdr3_nt: TGTGCCAGCAGCTTGACCTCAGACACAGATACGCAGTATTTT

clone_size: .
d_call: TRBD2
v_call: TRBV19
j_call: TRBJ2-7
cdr3_aa: CASSPTSGGSYEQYF
cdr3_nt: TGTGCCAGTAGCCCAACTAGCGGGGGCTCCTACGAGCAGTACTTC

clone_size: .
d_call: .
v_call: TRBV2
j_call: TRBJ1-4
cdr3_aa: CASRADHQWREKLFF
cdr3_nt: TGTGCCAGCAGAGCGGACCATCAGTGGCGTGAAAAACTGTTTTTT

clone_size: .
d_call: .
v_call: TRBV6-1
j_call: TRBJ2-5
cdr3_aa: CASSEYDRWREKGETQYF
cdr3_nt: TGTGCCAGCAGTGAATACGACAGGTGGAGGGAGAAGGGAGAGACCCAGTACTTC

clone_size: .
d_call: .
v_call: TRBV6-5
j_call: TRBJ2-7
cdr3_aa: CASSYGPDSYEQYF
cdr3_nt: TGTGCCAGCAGTTACGGCCCAGACTCCTACGAGCAGTACTTC

clone_size: .
d_call: .
v_call: TRBV19
j_call: TRBJ1-2
cdr3_aa: CASSVRQGDGYTF
cdr3_nt: TGTGCCAGTAGTGTACGGCAGGGTGATGGCTACACCTTC

clone_size: .
d_call: .
v_call: TRBV6-5
j_call: TRBJ2-2
cdr3_aa: CASSEEENTGELFF
cdr3_nt: TGTGCCAGCAGTGAAGAGGAGAACACCGGGGAGCTGTTTTTT

clone_size: .
d_call: TRBD1
v_call: TRBV29-1
j_call: TRBJ2-1
cdr3_aa: CSVGQGSEQFF
cdr3_nt: TGCAGCGTGGGACAGGGGAGTGAGCAGTTCTTC

clone_size: .
d_call: .
v_call: TRBV15
j_call: TRBJ1-4
cdr3_aa: CATGGATNEKLFF
cdr3_nt: TGTGCCACCGGGGGAGCCACTAATGAAAAACTGTTTTTT

clone_size: .
d_call: .
v_call: TRBV9
j_call: TRBJ2-3
cdr3_aa: CASSVVPDLGGDTQYF
cdr3_nt: TGTGCCAGCAGCGTAGTGCCCGACCTCGGAGGGGATACGCAGTATTTT

clone_size: .
d_call: TRBD2
v_call: TRBV9
j_call: TRBJ2-3
cdr3_aa: CASSASSGGLPNRTDTQYF
cdr3_nt: TGTGCCAGCAGCGCCTCTAGCGGGGGCCTACCCAATCGCACAGATACGCAGTATTTT

clone_size: .
d_call: TRBD1
v_call: TRBV5-5
j_call: TRBJ1-2
cdr3_aa: CASSLVQGADYGYTF
cdr3_nt: TGTGCCAGCAGCTTGGTGCAGGGGGCAGACTATGGCTACACCTTC

clone_size: .
d_call: TRBD2
v_call: TRBV6-6
j_call: TRBJ2-7
cdr3_aa: CASSSGSNSYEQYF
cdr3_nt: TGTGCCAGCAGCAGCGGGAGTAACTCCTACGAGCAGTACTTC

clone_size: .
d_call: TRBD1
v_call: TRBV7-9
j_call: TRBJ1-4
cdr3_aa: CASSFTGRDRGREKLFF
cdr3_nt: TGTGCCAGCAGTTTTACCGGGCGGGACAGGGGGCGCGAAAAACTGTTTTTT

clone_size: .
d_call: .
v_call: TRBV5-1
j_call: TRBJ2-1
cdr3_aa: CASSSVYNEQFF
cdr3_nt: TGCGCCAGCAGCTCAGTATACAATGAGCAGTTCTTC

clone_size: .
d_call: .
v_call: TRBV10-1
j_call: TRBJ2-5
cdr3_aa: CASREGRSWETQYF
cdr3_nt: TGCGCCAGCAGGGAGGGAAGGTCTTGGGAGACCCAGTACTTC

clone_size: .
d_call: .
v_call: TRBV7-9
j_call: TRBJ2-3
cdr3_aa: CASSGGVADTQYF
cdr3_nt: TGTGCCAGCTCGGGCGGGGTCGCAGATACGCAGTATTTT

clone_size: .
d_call: TRBD2
v_call: TRBV7-9
j_call: TRBJ2-1
cdr3_aa: CASSLADGLAGTYNEQFF
cdr3_nt: TGTGCCAGCAGCTTAGCGGATGGACTAGCGGGTACCTACAATGAGCAGTTCTTC

clone_size: few
d_call: .
v_call: TRBV9
j_call: TRBJ1-1
cdr3_aa: CASREVGRNTEAFF
cdr3_nt: TGTGCCAGCCGGGAAGTAGGGAGGAACACTGAAGCTTTCTTT

clone_size: .
d_call: .
v_call: TRBV28
j_call: TRBJ1-1
cdr3_aa: CASISGSEAFF
cdr3_nt: TGTGCCAGCATCAGCGGGAGCGAAGCTTTCTTT

clone_size: .
d_call: TRBD1
v_call: TRBV5-1
j_call: TRBJ2-7
cdr3_aa: CASSPGTGAYEQYF
cdr3_nt: TGCGCCAGCAGCCCCGGGACAGGGGCCTACGAGCAGTACTTC

clone_size: .
d_call: .
v_call: TRBV4-3
j_call: TRBJ2-3
cdr3_aa: CASSQGPFFTDTQYF
cdr3_nt: TGCGCCAGCAGCCAGGGTCCGTTTTTCACAGATACGCAGTATTTT

clone_size: .
d_call: .
v_call: TRBV5-1
j_call: TRBJ2-3
cdr3_aa: CASSLRGLDTDTQYF
cdr3_nt: TGCGCCAGCAGCTTGAGAGGACTTGACACAGATACGCAGTATTTT

clone_size: .
d_call: .
v_call: TRBV11-2
j_call: TRBJ2-1
cdr3_aa: CASSPFPRGGYNEQFF
cdr3_nt: TGTGCCAGCAGCCCCTTCCCTAGAGGGGGGTACAATGAGCAGTTCTTC

clone_size: .
d_call: TRBD2
v_call: TRBV27
j_call: TRBJ2-5
cdr3_aa: CASSPLQGRGGRETQYF
cdr3_nt: TGTGCCAGCAGTCCCCTCCAGGGGCGGGGGGGCCGAGAGACCCAGTACTTC

clone_size: .
d_call: .
v_call: TRBV5-4
j_call: TRBJ1-2
cdr3_aa: CASSLQTNYGYTF
cdr3_nt: TGTGCCAGCAGCTTGCAGACCAACTATGGCTACACCTTC

clone_size: .
d_call: .
v_call: TRBV5-1
j_call: TRBJ2-1
cdr3_aa: CASSPDEGSSYNEQFF
cdr3_nt: TGCGCCAGCAGCCCCGATGAGGGGAGCTCCTACAATGAGCAGTTCTTC

clone_size: .
d_call: .
v_call: TRBV19
j_call: TRBJ2-5
cdr3_aa: CASSTLDGEETQYF
cdr3_nt: TGTGCCAGTAGTACTCTGGACGGAGAAGAGACCCAGTACTTC

clone_size: .
d_call: .
v_call: TRBV19
j_call: TRBJ2-7
cdr3_aa: CASMGMDYEQYF
cdr3_nt: TGTGCCAGTATGGGGATGGATTACGAGCAGTACTTC

clone_size: .
d_call: TRBD2
v_call: TRBV28
j_call: TRBJ2-1
cdr3_aa: CASRGLAGINEQFF
cdr3_nt: TGTGCCAGCAGGGGACTAGCGGGAATCAATGAGCAGTTCTTC

clone_size: .
d_call: .
v_call: TRBV12-5
j_call: TRBJ2-7
cdr3_aa: CASGLYGPTYEQYF
cdr3_nt: TGTGCTAGTGGTTTGTACGGGCCCACCTACGAGCAGTACTTC

clone_size: once
d_call: TRBD2
v_call: TRBV4-3
j_call: TRBJ2-3
cdr3_aa: CASSGGVRTDTQYF
cdr3_nt: TGCGCCAGCAGCGGGGGGGTGAGAACAGATACGCAGTATTTT

clone_size: .
d_call: .
v_call: TRBV7-9
j_call: TRBJ2-5
cdr3_aa: CASSLGGGETQYF
cdr3_nt: TGTGCCAGCAGCTTAGGAGGGGGAGAGACCCAGTACTTC

clone_size: .
d_call: TRBD2
v_call: TRBV19
j_call: TRBJ2-5
cdr3_aa: CASSIAGGGETQYF
cdr3_nt: TGTGCCAGTAGTATAGCGGGAGGGGGAGAGACCCAGTACTTC

clone_size: .
d_call: TRBD2
v_call: TRBV4-2
j_call: TRBJ2-5
cdr3_aa: CASSQGLAGETQYF
cdr3_nt: TGTGCCAGCAGCCAAGGGCTAGCGGGAGAGACCCAGTACTTC

clone_size: .
d_call: .
v_call: TRBV9
j_call: TRBJ1-1
cdr3_aa: CASSPWGESDTEAFF
cdr3_nt: TGTGCCAGCAGCCCCTGGGGGGAGTCGGACACTGAAGCTTTCTTT

clone_size: .
d_call: .
v_call: TRBV27
j_call: TRBJ2-7
cdr3_aa: CASSFYPSSYEQYF
cdr3_nt: TGTGCCAGCAGTTTTTATCCGAGTTCGTACGAGCAGTACTTC

clone_size: once
d_call: .
v_call: TRBV19
j_call: TRBJ2-1
cdr3_aa: CASSPVGGDEQFF
cdr3_nt: TGTGCCAGTAGTCCGGTCGGGGGAGATGAGCAGTTCTTC

clone_size: once
d_call: .
v_call: TRBV5-6
j_call: TRBJ1-2
cdr3_aa: CASSLGLAGLSYGYTF
cdr3_nt: TGTGCCAGCAGCTTGGGGCTCGCGGGTTTGAGCTATGGCTACACCTTC

clone_size: .
d_call: .
v_call: TRBV5-8
j_call: TRBJ1-1
cdr3_aa: CASSLAGQPNTEAFF
cdr3_nt: TGTGCCAGCAGCCTGGCCGGACAGCCAAACACTGAAGCTTTCTTT

clone_size: .
d_call: TRBD1
v_call: TRBV19
j_call: TRBJ2-5
cdr3_aa: CASSTGTGIGETQYF
cdr3_nt: TGTGCCAGTAGTACCGGGACAGGGATTGGAGAGACCCAGTACTTC

clone_size: .
d_call: .
v_call: TRBV27
j_call: TRBJ1-1
cdr3_aa: CASSLAREGTEAFF
cdr3_nt: TGTGCCAGCAGTTTGGCACGGGAGGGCACTGAAGCTTTCTTT

clone_size: once
d_call: .
v_call: TRBV19
j_call: TRBJ2-1
cdr3_aa: CASSMRGSSYNEQFF
cdr3_nt: TGTGCCAGTAGTATGAGGGGGAGCTCCTACAATGAGCAGTTCTTC

clone_size: .
d_call: .
v_call: TRBV5-8
j_call: TRBJ1-1
cdr3_aa: CASSEWRGSDTEAFF
cdr3_nt: TGTGCCAGCAGCGAGTGGAGGGGGTCTGACACTGAAGCTTTCTTT

clone_size: .
d_call: TRBD2
v_call: TRBV5-6
j_call: TRBJ2-5
cdr3_aa: CASSLGLAGGQETQYF
cdr3_nt: TGTGCCAGCAGCCTAGGACTAGCGGGGGGGCAAGAGACCCAGTACTTC

clone_size: .
d_call: .
v_call: TRBV11-2
j_call: TRBJ2-7
cdr3_aa: CASSPFPDWTYEQYF
cdr3_nt: TGTGCCAGCAGCCCGTTCCCTGACTGGACCTACGAGCAGTACTTC

clone_size: .
d_call: .
v_call: TRBV27
j_call: TRBJ2-1
cdr3_aa: CASSPTYNEQFF
cdr3_nt: TGTGCCAGCAGTCCGACCTACAATGAGCAGTTCTTC

clone_size: once
d_call: TRBD2
v_call: TRBV15
j_call: TRBJ2-5
cdr3_aa: CATSSSVAGEGETQYF
cdr3_nt: TGTGCCACCAGCAGCTCCGTAGCGGGAGAAGGCGAGACCCAGTACTTC

clone_size: .
d_call: TRBD2
v_call: TRBV6-1
j_call: TRBJ2-7
cdr3_aa: CASSEEAGETYEQYF
cdr3_nt: TGTGCCAGCAGTGAAGAAGCGGGGGAGACCTACGAGCAGTACTTC